This TCR beta chain was sequenced during a study of T cell repertoires in cytomegalovirus infection. About the research overall: Indicated by public TCR beta signatures were CMV infection and matching HLA type.

Each CDR3 protein is one row after TCRdb ran MiXCR on the reads. The top ten hold more than 35% of the sample, which has about 110,000 distinct CDR3 sequences, roughly 31% seen once. This clonotype was counted a few times. Its antigen is not identified. Trimming removed 5 bases at V and 0 bases at J, with 17 bases between. CDR1 is SGHTA and CDR2 is FQGNSA in the germline V gene. The CDR3 covers 17 residues. The V call is TRBV7-2, the J call TRBJ2-1, with a tentative D call TRBD1 (6 bases). The clonotype originates from a human donor in good health (CMV status not recorded). Some clones in this sample may be carry-over from other donors' samples. This specimen consisted of CD8+ T cells from cultured PBMCs, obtained from culture after CMV antigen stimulation. The CDR3 loop is CASSPTGLSNSYNEQFF. The CDR3 nucleotides are TGTGCCAGCAGCCCGACAGGTCTCTCTAACTCCTACAATGAGCAGTTCTTC.